The clone carrying this TCR beta chain was seen ten or more times. Antigen unknown. The data belong to a study of naive and memory T cell subsets. Germline V gene lookup returns CDR1 SGHTA and CDR2 FQGTGA. Losses at the gene ends were 6 bases for V and 1 base for J; bases not matched to a gene: 6. The CDR3 extends over 14 amino acids. The SP2 primer and nested alpha and beta constant region primers amplified ligated cDNA in four rounds. Reverse transcription of blood and skin TCR RNA was primed at alpha and beta constant regions. TCRdb fed the 5' RACE reads into MiXCR, producing one record per CDR3 protein. The sample has 45,000 to 55,000 distinct CDR3 sequences, over 3.5% seen once; the top ten hold approximately 0.84%. Regarding the study as a whole: This RNA-based method may be sensitive to activation-related transcript changes.

TCR cDNA received a 3' ligated oligonucleotide that carried a UMI. Adult healthy volunteers gave 2.5 ml peripheral blood for whole-blood RNA. Reverse transcription used DNase-treated unsorted total RNA, aiming for roughly 1 to 1000 ng. The clonotype comes from a female donor in good health. This chain connects TRBV7-3 to TRBJ2-7; the match to TRBD1 covers 7 bases. The CDR3 DNA follows: TGTGCCAGCAGGCCCCCGGGACAGTCCTACGAGCAGTACTTC. This translates into CASRPPGQSYEQYF.